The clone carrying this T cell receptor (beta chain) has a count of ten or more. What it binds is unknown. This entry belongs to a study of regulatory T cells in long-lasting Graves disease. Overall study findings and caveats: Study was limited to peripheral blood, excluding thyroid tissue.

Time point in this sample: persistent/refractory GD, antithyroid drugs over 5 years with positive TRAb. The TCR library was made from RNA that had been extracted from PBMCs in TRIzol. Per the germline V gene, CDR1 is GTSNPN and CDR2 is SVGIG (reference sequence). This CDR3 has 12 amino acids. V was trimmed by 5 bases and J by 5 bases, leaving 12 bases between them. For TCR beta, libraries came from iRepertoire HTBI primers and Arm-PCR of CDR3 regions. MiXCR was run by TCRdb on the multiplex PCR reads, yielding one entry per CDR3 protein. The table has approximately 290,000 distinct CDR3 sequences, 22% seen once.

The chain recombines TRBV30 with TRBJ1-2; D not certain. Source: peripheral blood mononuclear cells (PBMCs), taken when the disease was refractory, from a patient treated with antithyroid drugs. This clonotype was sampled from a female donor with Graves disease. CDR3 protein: CAWGRSSYGYTF. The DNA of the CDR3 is TGTGCCTGGGGGAGAAGTTCGTATGGCTACACCTTC.